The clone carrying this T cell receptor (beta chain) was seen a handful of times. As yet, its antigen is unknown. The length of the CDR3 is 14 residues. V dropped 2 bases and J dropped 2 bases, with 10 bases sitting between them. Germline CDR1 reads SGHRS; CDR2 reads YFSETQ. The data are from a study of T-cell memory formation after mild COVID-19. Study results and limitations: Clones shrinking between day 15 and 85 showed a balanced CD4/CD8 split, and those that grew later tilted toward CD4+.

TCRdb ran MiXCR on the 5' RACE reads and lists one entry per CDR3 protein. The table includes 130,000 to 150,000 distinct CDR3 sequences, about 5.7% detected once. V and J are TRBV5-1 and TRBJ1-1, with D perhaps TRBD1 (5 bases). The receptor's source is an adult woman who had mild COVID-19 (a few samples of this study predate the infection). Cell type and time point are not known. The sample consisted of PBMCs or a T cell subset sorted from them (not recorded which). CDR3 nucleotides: TGCGCCAGCAGCTTTTGGGGGACTAACACTGAAGCTTTCTTT. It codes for CASSFWGTNTEAFF.